One sample yielded the 26 T cell receptor beta chains listed below, sequenced in a study of cytomegalovirus exposure and HLA in healthy donors listed by TCRdb under 2017. Receptors were amplified or captured by the immunoSEQ multiplex PCR assay. For the multiplex PCR, a mixture combining 60 forward primers for TCR Vbeta segments and 13 reverse primers for TCR Jbeta segments was used. What TCRdb holds here is the immuneACCESS table cut down to in-frame rearrangements. Part of the clones is not present; checked against another copy, under half of the missing clones reflect an unresolved V gene, and the others are unexplained. This specimen's table enumerates around 120,000 clones. Jointly, the top ten make up roughly 4% of the sample. Sequenced sample: PBMCs. The receptors derive from a man between 18 and 29 years old in good health and CMV-seronegative.

The chain couples TRBV4-1 to TRBJ2-1; possibly TRBD2 for D (6 bases). This CDR3 is built from 18 residues. Germline values: CDR1 MGHRA, CDR2 YSYEKL. V gave up 0 bases and J gave up 4 bases, with 19 bases separating them. CDR3 nucleotides: TGCGCCAGCAGCCAAGATCCCCCTAGCGCTGGGCAATACAATGAGCAGTTCTTC. Translated, it gives CASSQDPPSAGQYNEQFF.

The chain uses TRBV2 and TRBJ1-1; 11 bases map to TRBD1. Germline-derived CDR1 and CDR2 are SNHLY and FYNNEI. The CDR3 covers 12 residues. The J segment lost 5 bases and the V segment lost 9 bases, leaving 2 bases of the junction unmatched. The CDR3 sequence is CARRDRGTEAFF. The DNA of the CDR3 is TGTGCCAGGCGGGACAGGGGGACTGAAGCTTTCTTT.

The chain couples TRBV18 to TRBJ2-3; TRBD2 is a possible D gene (5 bases). Germline CDR1 and CDR2: KGHSH and LQKENI. Between the trimmed V and J ends, which lost 6 bases and 2 bases, there was a span of 15 bases. This CDR3 region has 15 residues. CDR3 region: CASSLGDYLTDTQYF. As DNA, the CDR3 is TGTGCCAGCTCCCTGGGAGACTACCTCACAGATACGCAGTATTTT. Full variable domain (outside the CDR3, taken from reference TRBV18 and TRBJ2-3): NAGVMQNPRHLVRRRGQEARLRCSPMKGHSHVYWYRQLPEEGLKFMVYLQKENIIDESGMPKERFSAEFPKEGPSILRIQQVVRGDSAAYFCASSLGDYLTDTQYFGPGTRLTVL.

The rearrangement links TRBV4-1 to TRBJ1-1; TRBD1 matches at 8 bases. Trimming cost V 1 base and J 6 bases; bases outside gene matches: 4. CDR1 and CDR2 (germline): MGHRA, YSYEKL. The CDR3 is made up of 14 amino acids. Here the CDR3 reads CASSQGQGRAEAFF. CDR3 bases: TGCGCCAGCAGCCAAGGACAGGGGCGCGCTGAAGCTTTCTTT.

V and J are TRBV19 and TRBJ2-3, with a tentative D call TRBD2 (6 bases). This CDR3 is built from 15 residues. Trimming cost V 2 bases and J 0 bases, with 9 bases left between them. Germline V CDR1 and CDR2: LNHDA, SQIVND (reference sequence). The CDR3 loop is CASSIIGTSTDTQYF. The DNA of the CDR3 is TGTGCCAGTAGTATAATCGGGACTAGCACAGATACGCAGTATTTT.

The chain links TRBV18 to TRBJ2-2, with 8 bases that match TRBD2. After removal of 1 base from V and 4 bases from J, the junction contained 14 bases not matched to a gene. Germline V gene lookup returns CDR1 KGHSH and CDR2 LQKENI. The CDR3 is 19 residues long. DNA for the CDR3: TGTGCCAGCTCACCACGTCAGTTTGCGGGGGGCAGCGTCACCGGGGAGCTGTTTTTT. Protein sequence: CASSPRQFAGGSVTGELFF.

This chain uses TRBV5-1 with TRBJ1-5, with 9 bases matching TRBD1. CDR1 is SGHRS, CDR2 YFSETQ, per germline. This CDR3 comprises 14 residues. The junction had 8 bases not matched to a gene; V was cut back by 4 bases and J by 9 bases. The CDR3 DNA reads TGCGCCAGCAGCCCGGGACAGGGTAGGTCGCCCCAGCATTTT. Translating gives CASSPGQGRSPQHF.

This chain uses TRBV19 with TRBJ2-5; 8 bases align to TRBD2. V gave up 6 bases and J gave up 4 bases; unmatched junction bases: 7. The CDR3 sequence is 14 residues long. Germline V gene sequence: CDR1 LNHDA, CDR2 SQIVND (reference sequence). The CDR3 DNA reads as TGTGCCAGTAGCACGGGGGGGGATGTAGAGACCCAGTACTTC. Its translation: CASSTGGDVETQYF.

The J gene is TRBJ2-3, the V gene TRBV27; 7 bases align to TRBD2. The CDR3 consists of 13 residues. The V segment lost 5 bases and the J segment 2 bases; nucleotides outside the gene matches: 1. The germline V gene encodes CDR1 MNHEY and CDR2 SMNVEV (reference sequence). The CDR3 DNA reads TGTGCCAGCAGTGGGACTATCACAGATACGCAGTATTTT. As protein: CASSGTITDTQYF.

This rearrangement joins TRBV27 to TRBJ1-1, with D maybe TRBD1 (6 bases). Trimming took 4 bases from V and 4 from J, leaving 16 bases between them. The CDR3 runs to 15 residues. The germline CDR1 and CDR2 sequences are MNHEY and SMNVEV (reference sequence). DNA of the CDR3: TGTGCCAGCAGTTCACAGGGTGTGGGGAGCACTGAAGCTTTCTTT. It is translated as CASSSQGVGSTEAFF.

The rearrangement joins TRBV5-4 to TRBJ2-7, with 12 bases lining up with TRBD2. Germline-derived CDR1 and CDR2 are SGHNT and YYREEE (reference sequence). This CDR3 has 14 amino acids. Losses at the gene ends were 6 bases for V and 2 bases for J; bases not matched to a gene: 3. CDR3 in DNA: TGTGCCAGCACCCTAGCGGGAGGGGCCTACGAGCAGTACTTC. It specifies CASTLAGGAYEQYF.

V is TRBV30 and J is TRBJ1-5; D is possibly TRBD1 (6 bases). CDR1 GTSNPN and CDR2 SVGIG come from the germline V gene (reference sequence). Trimming took 5 bases from V and 0 from J, leaving 8 bases between them. CDR3 length: 13 amino acids. The CDR3 is CAWEGHSNQPQHF. CDR3 DNA sequence: TGTGCCTGGGAGGGACATAGCAATCAGCCCCAGCATTTT.

V usage is TRBV9 and J usage is TRBJ1-2; tentative D call: TRBD1 (5 bases). Germline CDR1 reads SGDLS; CDR2 reads YYNGEE. The CDR3 sequence is 12 residues long. With 7 bases removed from V and 1 base from J, the gap between germline ends came to 8 bases. The CDR3 reads CASGGGNYGYTF. The CDR3 coding sequence is TGTGCCAGCGGGGGGGGTAACTATGGCTACACCTTC.

The V and J genes are TRBV6-5 and TRBJ1-1; D ambiguous. CDR1 and CDR2 (germline): MNHEY, SVGAGI. Trimming removed 7 bases at V and 4 bases at J, with 19 bases between. The CDR3 is made up of 15 amino acids. CDR3 bases: TGTGCCAGCATGGTAGGCGGCTCATGGAGCACTGAAGCTTTCTTT. Its protein product is CASMVGGSWSTEAFF.

The V and J genes are TRBV5-1 and TRBJ2-7; D may be TRBD2 (5 bases). CDR3 length equals 15 residues. Germline-derived CDR1 and CDR2 are SGHRS and YFSETQ. The ends were cut back, 0 bases at V and 7 bases at J, with 17 bases in the middle. The CDR3 sequence: CASSLEPVTPGEQYF. DNA of the CDR3: TGCGCCAGCAGCTTGGAGCCGGTGACGCCGGGGGAGCAGTACTTC.

This chain connects TRBV15 to TRBJ2-3, with a possible D match to TRBD1 (5 bases). The germline CDR1 and CDR2 sequences are LNHNV and YYDKDF (reference sequence). The CDR3 contains 14 residues. Trimming stripped 1 base from V and 6 bases from J, with 11 bases between. The CDR3 loop reads CATSRGAPGDTQYF. CDR3 bases: TGTGCCACCAGCAGAGGGGCCCCAGGGGATACGCAGTATTTT.

J is TRBJ2-7 and V is TRBV30; 9 nucleotides align to TRBD1. Germline CDR1 and CDR2: GTSNPN and SVGIG (reference sequence). The CDR3 has 16 residues. J was trimmed by 3 bases and V by 4 bases; bases with no gene match: 13. CDR3: CAWTPPGTGSSYEQYF. The CDR3 DNA reads TGTGCCTGGACTCCCCCTGGGACAGGGAGTAGCTACGAGCAGTACTTC.

The DNA for the CDR3 is TGCGCCAGCAGCTTACAGGGGAATGGCAATCAGCCCCAGCATTTT. Translation gives CASSLQGNGNQPQHF. J is TRBJ1-5 and V is TRBV5-1, with TRBD1 identical over 7 bases. After removal of 2 bases from V and 2 bases from J, the junction contained 4 bases not matched to a gene. This CDR3 comprises 15 residues. In germline, CDR1 is SGHRS, CDR2 YFSETQ. Combining the CDR3 with reference TRBV5-1 and TRBJ1-5 gives the whole variable domain KAGVTQTPRYLIKTRGQQVTLSCSPISGHRSVSWYQQTPGQGLQFLFEYFSETQRNKGNFPGRFSGRQFSNSRSEMNVSTLELGDSALYLCASSLQGNGNQPQHFGDGTRLSIL.

A word on this clone: At one boundary the junction diverges from the germline segment, which might be a read error. V and J are TRBV19 and TRBJ2-7; 8 bases agree with TRBD2. Germline CDR1 LNHDA, CDR2 SQIVND (reference sequence). The CDR3 covers 15 residues. CDR3 in DNA: TGTGCCGGTAGTATCAGCGGGGGACCCTCCTACGAGCAGTACTTC. It translates to CAGSISGGPSYEQYF.

The chain combines TRBV19 with TRBJ2-6; 10 bases fit TRBD1. Germline CDR1 is LNHDA and CDR2 is SQIVND (reference sequence). CDR3 length: 16 amino acids. J lost 0 bases, V lost 8 bases, and 4 bases had no gene match. As DNA, the CDR3 is TGTGCCAGTGGGGACAGGGGAAGCTCTGGGGCCAACGTCCTGACTTTC. This gives the protein CASGDRGSSGANVLTF.

The V and J genes are TRBV9 and TRBJ1-2; D is undetermined. V was pared by 4 bases and J by 2 bases, with 9 bases between. The CDR3 is 13 residues long. Looked up from germline, CDR1 is SGDLS and CDR2 is YYNGEE. CDR3 amino acids: CASSMEVNYGYTF. CDR3 bases: TGTGCCAGCAGCATGGAGGTAAACTATGGCTACACCTTC. Full variable domain (outside the CDR3, taken from reference TRBV9 and TRBJ1-2): DSGVTQTPKHLITATGQRVTLRCSPRSGDLSVYWYQQSLDQGLQFLIQYYNGEERAKGNILERFSAQQFPDLHSELNLSSLELGDSALYFCASSMEVNYGYTFGSGTRLTVV.

The rearrangement joins TRBV18 to TRBJ2-5, with TRBD2 as a possible D gene (6 bases). The CDR3 totals 13 residues. Trimming cost V 4 bases and J 2 bases, with 8 bases left between them. Looked up from germline, CDR1 is KGHSH and CDR2 is LQKENI. CDR3 loop: CASSLREQETQYF. The CDR3, as DNA: TGTGCCAGCTCACTTCGGGAGCAAGAGACCCAGTACTTC.

The CDR3 DNA is TGTGCCAGCAGCCGAGGGGGGGCTGAGACCCAGTACTTC. Its translation: CASSRGGAETQYF. The chain couples TRBV7-2 to TRBJ2-5; D is possibly TRBD2 (7 bases). The CDR3 loop spans 13 amino acids. Trimming cost V 5 bases and J 5 bases, with 12 bases left between them. Germline V gene sequence: CDR1 SGHTA, CDR2 FQGNSA.

The chain is built from TRBV9 and TRBJ2-7; possible D gene TRBD1, 6 bases. Germline-derived CDR1 and CDR2 are SGDLS and YYNGEE. The CDR3 contains 17 residues. Trimming took 0 bases from V and 9 from J, leaving 25 bases between them. The CDR3 here is CASSVGADSHNARGQYF. CDR3 DNA: TGTGCCAGCAGCGTAGGCGCGGACAGTCACAACGCTCGGGGGCAGTACTTC.

The chain is built from TRBV5-6 and TRBJ2-5; a weak D match, TRBD1 (6 bases). The CDR3 is 18 residues long. The ends were cut back, 4 bases at V and 2 bases at J, with 24 bases in the middle. From germline, CDR1 is SGHDT and CDR2 YYEEEE. The CDR3 sequence is CASSRAPTGPGKQETQYF. CDR3 coding DNA: TGTGCCAGCAGCCGGGCGCCTACAGGGCCGGGAAAACAAGAGACCCAGTACTTC.

The V call is TRBV9, the J call TRBJ2-6; 14 bases line up with TRBD2. Germline V gene sequence: CDR1 SGDLS, CDR2 YYNGEE. This CDR3 is 18 amino acids long. V lost 3 bases and J lost 4; bases outside the gene matches: 6. The CDR3 DNA reads TGTGCCAGCAGCGGGGGACTAGCGGGAGTGGGAGGGGCCAACGTCCTGACTTTC. It encodes CASSGGLAGVGGANVLTF.